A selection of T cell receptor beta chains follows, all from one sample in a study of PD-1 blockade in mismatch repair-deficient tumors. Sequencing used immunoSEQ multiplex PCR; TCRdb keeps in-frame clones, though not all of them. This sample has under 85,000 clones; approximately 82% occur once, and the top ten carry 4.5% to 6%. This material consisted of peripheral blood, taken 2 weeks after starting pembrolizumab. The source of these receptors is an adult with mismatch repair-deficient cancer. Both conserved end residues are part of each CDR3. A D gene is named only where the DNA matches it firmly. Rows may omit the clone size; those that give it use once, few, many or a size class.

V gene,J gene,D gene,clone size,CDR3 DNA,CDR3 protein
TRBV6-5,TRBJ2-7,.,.,TGTGCCAGCAGTTATTACAGGGAAAAGGACGAGCAGTACTTC,CASSYYREKDEQYF
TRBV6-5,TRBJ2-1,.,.,TGTGCCAGCAGTTACGGGAGAGGGGACAATGAGCAGTTCTTC,CASSYGRGDNEQFF
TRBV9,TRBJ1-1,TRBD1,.,TGTGCCAGCAGCGTAGACAGGGGGGACACTGAAGCTTTCTTT,CASSVDRGDTEAFF
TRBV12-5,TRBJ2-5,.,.,TGTGCTAGTGGTTTGGGTACCACGGAGGAGACCCAGTACTTC,CASGLGTTEETQYF
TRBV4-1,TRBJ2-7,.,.,TGCGCCAGCAGCCAAGATCTTATAGCCCCCTACGAGCAGTACTTC,CASSQDLIAPYEQYF
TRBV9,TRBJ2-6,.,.,TGTGCCAGCAGCCCGAGGGGCCCTGGGGCCAACGTCCTGACTTTC,CASSPRGPGANVLTF
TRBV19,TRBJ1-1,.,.,TGTGCCAGTAGTAGGCAGGGGACTTTGAACACTGAAGCTTTCTTT,CASSRQGTLNTEAFF
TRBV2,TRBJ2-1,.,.,TGTGCCAGCCTGCCGGGGAGTGGAGTAAATGAGCAGTTCTTC,CASLPGSGVNEQFF
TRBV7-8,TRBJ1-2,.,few,TGTGCCAGCAGTGGTTATGAGGAAGCCAACTATGGCTACACCTTC,CASSGYEEANYGYTF
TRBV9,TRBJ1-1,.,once,TGTGCCAGCAGCGTAAAACCGGCCATGAACACTGAAGCTTTCTTT,CASSVKPAMNTEAFF
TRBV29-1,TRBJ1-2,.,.,TGCAGCGTTGAAATGGCAGTTCAAGACTATGGCTACACCTTC,CSVEMAVQDYGYTF
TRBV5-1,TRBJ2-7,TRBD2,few,TGCGCCAGCAGCTTGGGTGGGGTGACTAGCGGAGCGCAGTACTTC,CASSLGGVTSGAQYF
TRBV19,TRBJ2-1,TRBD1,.,TGTGCCAGTAGTATGGGGACAGGGCAAGCCAATGAGCAGTTCTTC,CASSMGTGQANEQFF
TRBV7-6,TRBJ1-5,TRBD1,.,TGTGCCAGCAGCTTATCCCCGGACAGGCCCAATCAGCCCCAGCATTTT,CASSLSPDRPNQPQHF
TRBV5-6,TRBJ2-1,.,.,TGTGCCAGCAGCCTGGATAGGGGTGAGGCCTACAATGAGCAGTTCTTC,CASSLDRGEAYNEQFF
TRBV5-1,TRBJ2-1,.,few,TGCGCCAGCAGCTTGGTCCCTAGTCAGAGCTCCTACAATGAGCAGTTCTTC,CASSLVPSQSSYNEQFF
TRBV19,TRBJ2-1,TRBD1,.,TGTGCCAGTAGTACGGGGACAGGGGTAAAAAATGAGCAGTTCTTC,CASSTGTGVKNEQFF
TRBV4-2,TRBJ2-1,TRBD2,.,TGTGCCAGCAGCCGAACAGGGACTAGCGGATACAATGAGCAGTTCTTC,CASSRTGTSGYNEQFF
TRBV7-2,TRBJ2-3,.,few,TGTGCCAGCAGCCCGTCGGGAGCAGATACGCAGTATTTT,CASSPSGADTQYF
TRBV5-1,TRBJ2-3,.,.,TGCGCCAGCAGCTTGGAGACACCGACAGATACGCAGTATTTT,CASSLETPTDTQYF
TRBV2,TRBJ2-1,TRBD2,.,TGTGCCAGCAGCGTACAACTACTACTAGCGGGAGGGTTTCCGCAGTTCTTC,CASSVQLLLAGGFPQFF
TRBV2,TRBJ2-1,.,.,TGTGCCTGTGGGATAGCGGCATACAATGAGCAGTTCTTC,CACGIAAYNEQFF
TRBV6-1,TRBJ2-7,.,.,TGTGCCAGCAGCGGAGAAGCAGGAGGGCCGGCCGAGCAGTACTTC,CASSGEAGGPAEQYF
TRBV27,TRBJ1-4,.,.,TGTGCCAGCAGTTTCCCGGGACCACTAACACCAACTAATGAAAAACTGTTTTTT,CASSFPGPLTPTNEKLFF
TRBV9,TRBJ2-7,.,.,TGTGCCAGCAGCGTAGAACCAGCTAGCAGCTACGAGCAGTACTTC,CASSVEPASSYEQYF
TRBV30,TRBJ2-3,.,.,TGTGCCTGGAGTCGGAGGGGGGTCACAGATACGCAGTATTTT,CAWSRRGVTDTQYF
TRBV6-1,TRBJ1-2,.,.,TGTGCCAGCAATCTCGCCGAAGGGCAGGGCTACACCTTC,CASNLAEGQGYTF
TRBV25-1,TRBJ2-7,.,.,TGTGCCACAACTAGCAGCTTCGGGTACGAGCAGTACTTC,CATTSSFGYEQYF
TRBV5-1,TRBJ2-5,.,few,TGCGCCAGCAGCCCAAGGACAGTCCAAGAGACCCAGTACTTC,CASSPRTVQETQYF
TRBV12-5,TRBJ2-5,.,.,TGTGCTAGTGGTTCCCCTTTGTACCAAGAGACCCAGTACTTC,CASGSPLYQETQYF
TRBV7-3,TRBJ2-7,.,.,TGTGCCAGCAGCTTAGCCGAAGGGTCCGAGCAGTACTTC,CASSLAEGSEQYF
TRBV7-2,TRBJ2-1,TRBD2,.,TGTGCCAGCAGCTCCAGGACTTCCGGGAGGATCGATGAGCAGTTCTTC,CASSSRTSGRIDEQFF
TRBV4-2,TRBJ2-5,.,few,TGTGCCAGCAGCCAAGAAAGTTTCGGCTTCCAAGAGACCCAGTACTTC,CASSQESFGFQETQYF
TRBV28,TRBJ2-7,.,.,TGTGCCAGCAGTTTTGCGGGTACCCACGAGCAGTACTTC,CASSFAGTHEQYF
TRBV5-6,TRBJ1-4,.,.,TGTGCCAGCAGCTCTGCTTGGAGGGGTCGGGAAAAACTGTTTTTT,CASSSAWRGREKLFF
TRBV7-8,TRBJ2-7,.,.,TGTGCCAGCAGCTTAAGCGACAGGAACTACGAGCAGTACTTC,CASSLSDRNYEQYF
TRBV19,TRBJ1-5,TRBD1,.,TGTGCCAGTAGTACCCCCGGCCAGGGGGCCAATCAGCCCCAGCATTTT,CASSTPGQGANQPQHF
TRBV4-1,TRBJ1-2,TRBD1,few,TGCGCCAGCAGCCAAATGACAGGGGACTATGGCTACACCTTC,CASSQMTGDYGYTF
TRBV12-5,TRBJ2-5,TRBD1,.,TGTGCTAGTGGTCCAGAGGACAGGGGCGAGACCCAGTACTTC,CASGPEDRGETQYF
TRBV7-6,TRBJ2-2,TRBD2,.,TGTGCCAGCAGCCCAATAGGACTAGCGGGGGTTAACACCGGGGAGCTGTTTTTT,CASSPIGLAGVNTGELFF
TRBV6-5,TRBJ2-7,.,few,TGTGCCAGCAGTTACGGGCGGGACTACGAGCAGTACTTC,CASSYGRDYEQYF
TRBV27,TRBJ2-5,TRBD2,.,TGTGCCAGCAGTCGGGGACTAGCGGGAGATGAGACCCAGTACTTC,CASSRGLAGDETQYF
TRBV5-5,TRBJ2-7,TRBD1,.,TGTGCCAGCAGCTTAGCCAGGGGGCGTTACGAGCAGTACTTC,CASSLARGRYEQYF
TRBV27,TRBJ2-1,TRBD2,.,TGTGCCAGCAGTTACACGACTAGCGGGAGGGATGAGCAGTTCTTC,CASSYTTSGRDEQFF
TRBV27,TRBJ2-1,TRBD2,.,TGTGCCAGCAATAAAGCGGGAATTCACAATGAGCAGTTCTTC,CASNKAGIHNEQFF
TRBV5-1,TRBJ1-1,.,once,TGCGCCACTAGACCCGGGGGGGAGACTGAAGCTTTCTTT,CATRPGGETEAFF
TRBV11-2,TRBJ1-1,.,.,TGTGCCAGCTCCTGGGGCCGGAACACTGAAGCTTTCTTT,CASSWGRNTEAFF